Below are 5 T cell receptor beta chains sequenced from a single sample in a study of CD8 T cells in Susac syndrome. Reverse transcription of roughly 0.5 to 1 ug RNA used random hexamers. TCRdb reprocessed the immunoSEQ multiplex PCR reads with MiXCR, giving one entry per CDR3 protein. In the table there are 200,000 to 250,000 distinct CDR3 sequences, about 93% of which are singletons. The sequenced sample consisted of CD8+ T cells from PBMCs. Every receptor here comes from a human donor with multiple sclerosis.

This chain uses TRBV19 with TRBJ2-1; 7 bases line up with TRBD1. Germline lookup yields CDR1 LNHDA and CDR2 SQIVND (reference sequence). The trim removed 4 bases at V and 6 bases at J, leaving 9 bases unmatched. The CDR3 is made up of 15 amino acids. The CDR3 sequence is CASSTGTALVNEQFF. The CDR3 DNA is TGTGCCAGTAGTACCGGGACAGCCCTTGTCAATGAGCAGTTCTTC.

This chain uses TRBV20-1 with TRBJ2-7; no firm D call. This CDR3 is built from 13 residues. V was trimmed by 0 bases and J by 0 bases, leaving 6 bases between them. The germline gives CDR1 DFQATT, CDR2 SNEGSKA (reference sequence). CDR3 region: CSARDYSSYEQYF. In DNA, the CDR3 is TGCAGTGCTAGAGACTACAGCTCCTACGAGCAGTACTTC.

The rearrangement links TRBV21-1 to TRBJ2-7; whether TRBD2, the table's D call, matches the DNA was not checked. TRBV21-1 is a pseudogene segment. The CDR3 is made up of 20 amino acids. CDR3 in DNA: TGTGCCAGCAGCAACGGGAGGGGACTAGCGGGATCCACAAAGGAAGACGAGCAGTACTTC. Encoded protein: CASSNGRGLAGSTKEDEQYF.

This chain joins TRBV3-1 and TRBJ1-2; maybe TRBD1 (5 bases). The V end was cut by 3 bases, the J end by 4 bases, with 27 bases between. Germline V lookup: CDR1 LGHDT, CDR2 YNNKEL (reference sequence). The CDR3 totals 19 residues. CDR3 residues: CASSHPTATGRLGSYGYTF. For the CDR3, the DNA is TGTGCCAGCAGCCACCCCACAGCGACGGGACGGTTGGGATCCTATGGCTACACCTTC.

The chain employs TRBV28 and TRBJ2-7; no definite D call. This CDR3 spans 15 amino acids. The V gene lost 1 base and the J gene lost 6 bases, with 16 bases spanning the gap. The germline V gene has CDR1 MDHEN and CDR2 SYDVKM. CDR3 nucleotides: TGTGCCAGCAGTTTATCTCTGGCGATGAGTGCCGAGCAGTACTTC. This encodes CASSLSLAMSAEQYF.